Here is one T cell receptor beta chain with its context. The data belong to a study of blood T cell repertoires in COVID-19. The wider study: The analysed material was cDNA or gDNA that came from T cells, B-cell-depleted T cells, or PBMCs.

This table comes from immunoSEQ multiplex PCR, and its TCRdb copy is limited to in-frame clones, with some not included. This table holds about 190,000 clones, roughly 85% found once. This receptor was identified in a young woman with acute or convalescent COVID-19. What was sequenced was peripheral blood.

In nucleotides, the CDR3 is TGTGCCAGCAGATTAAATCCCGGGACCCAGTACTTC. Its translation: CASRLNPGTQYF. This chain uses TRBV28 with TRBJ2-5; D gene unclear. The V end was cut by 6 bases, the J end by 7 bases, with 12 bases between. Germline CDR1 and CDR2: MDHEN and SYDVKM. The length of the CDR3 is 12 residues.